Each of the 28 T cell receptor beta chains below was sequenced from the same sample in a study of T cells in Graves' hyperthyroidism and ophthalmopathy. The source material, RNA transcripts, was used to amplify TCR beta CDR3 regions. In the first-round RT-PCR of the TCR CDR3, the HTBI primer set was used. In TCRdb, the multiplex PCR reads were re-called with MiXCR into one record per CDR3 protein. The data show 300,000 to 450,000 distinct CDR3 sequences, less than 15% seen once. Sequencing input: blood. These receptor sequences come from a woman aged 18-35 years with Graves' hyperthyroidism.

This clonotype was detected many times. The chain has TRBV20-1 and TRBJ2-1; D not certain. Trimming removed 3 bases from V and 6 bases from J, with 9 bases in between. The CDR3 consists of 12 residues. CDR1 is DFQATT and CDR2 is SNEGSKA in the germline V gene (reference sequence). The CDR3: CSARPSGNEQFF. DNA of the CDR3: TGCAGTGCTAGGCCTAGTGGCAATGAGCAGTTCTTC.

This clonotype was counted at least ten times. The rearrangement links TRBV5-1 to TRBJ2-1; D uncertain. Germline assignment: CDR1 SGHRS and CDR2 YFSETQ. CDR3 size: 15 residues. V lost 0 bases and J lost 2, with 9 bases in between. As DNA, the CDR3 is TGCGCCAGCAGCTTGGCCACTGCGGCCTACAATGAGCAGTTCTTC. Its protein product is CASSLATAAYNEQFF.

This clonotype turned up a few times. The junction departs from germline at one end; a sequencing error may be responsible. This rearrangement joins TRBV20-1 to TRBJ1-1; the D is unclear. The CDR3 is made up of 11 amino acids. Germline V gene lookup returns CDR1 DFQATT and CDR2 SNEGSKA (reference sequence). The CDR3 DNA follows: TGCAGTGCTAGAAAAATCACTGAAGCTTCCTTT. Residues: CSARKITEASF.

This clonotype was seen at least ten times. The V gene is TRBV24-1, the J gene TRBJ2-3; 7 bases are shared with TRBD2. CDR3 size: 15 residues. Germline V CDR1 and CDR2: KGHDR, SFDVKD. Trimming cost V 5 bases and J 0 bases; bases outside gene matches: 4. The CDR3 region is CATSVGGGSTDTQYF. CDR3 in DNA: TGTGCCACCAGTGTTGGGGGGGGTAGCACAGATACGCAGTATTTT.

The chain employs TRBV9 and TRBJ1-6; D remains unclear. V was clipped by 3 bases and J by 8 bases, with 6 bases between them. CDR3 length: 12 residues. Germline V gives CDR1 SGDLS, CDR2 YYNGEE. The CDR3: CASSAVDSPLHF. The CDR3, as DNA: TGTGCCAGCAGCGCTGTCGATTCACCCCTCCACTTT.

Ten or more counts support this clonotype. The chain joins TRBV12-3 or TRBV12-4 to TRBJ2-7, with D possibly matching TRBD1 (5 bases). Trimming left V 0 bases short and J 2 bases short, with 8 bases between. CDR3 length equals 14 residues. The CDR3 DNA reads TGTGCCAGCAGTTTAGCGCAGGGCACCTACGAGCAGTACTTC. Encoded protein: CASSLAQGTYEQYF.

This clonotype occurred many times. The V and J genes are TRBV20-1 and TRBJ2-7; 10 bases fit TRBD2. Germline loops: CDR1 DFQATT, CDR2 SNEGSKA (reference sequence). This CDR3 region has 16 residues. The V gene end was trimmed by 1 base and the J gene end by 3 bases; junction bases not matched to a gene: 9. The CDR3 loop reads CSARVRAGGRDYEQYF. As DNA, the CDR3 is TGCAGTGCTAGAGTTCGAGCGGGAGGGCGGGACTACGAGCAGTACTTC.

In its sample, this clonotype was seen a few times. The V and J genes are TRBV15 and TRBJ1-2, with D tentatively TRBD1 (5 bases). Trimming left V 5 bases short and J 5 bases short, with 15 bases between. The CDR3 extends over 14 amino acids. CDR1 is LNHNV, CDR2 YYDKDF, per germline (reference sequence). The CDR3 sequence: CATSGRGAYYGYTF. The CDR3 region has the DNA TGTGCCACCAGCGGGCGTGGGGCATATTATGGCTACACCTTC. Together with reference TRBV15 and TRBJ1-2, the CDR3 gives the full variable domain: DAMVIQNPRYQVTQFGKPVTLSCSQTLNHNVMYWYQQKSSQAPKLLFHYYDKDFNNEADTPDNFQSRRPNTSFCFLDIRSPGLGDTAMYLCATSGRGAYYGYTFGSGTRLTVV.

This clonotype occurred a few times. The V and J genes are TRBV4-2 and TRBJ2-7; D possibly matches TRBD1 or TRBD2 (5 bases each). Per the germline V gene, CDR1 is LGHNA and CDR2 is YNFKEQ. CDR3 size: 14 residues. V was pared by 4 bases and J by 0 bases, with 10 bases between. CDR3: CASSPPGTSYEQYF. CDR3 sequence (DNA): TGTGCCAGCAGCCCCCCCGGGACCTCCTACGAGCAGTACTTC.

This clonotype appeared many times. The chain recombines TRBV20-1 with TRBJ2-7; D is unresolved. This CDR3 is 11 amino acids long. Germline values: CDR1 DFQATT, CDR2 SNEGSKA (reference sequence). V was clipped by 5 bases and J by 1 base, with 6 bases between them. The CDR3 DNA is TGCAGTGCTGAGATTTCCTACGAGCAGTACTTC. This encodes CSAEISYEQYF.

The J gene is TRBJ2-3, the V gene TRBV19; maybe TRBD2 (6 bases). In germline, CDR1 is LNHDA, CDR2 SQIVND (reference sequence). Trimming took off 5 bases at V and 2 bases at J, with 14 bases between the two ends. The CDR3 loop spans 15 amino acids. The CDR3 nucleotides are TGTGCCAGTAGTGACCGGGACTGGTACACAGATACGCAGTATTTT. This codes for CASSDRDWYTDTQYF.

In its sample, this clonotype was seen many times. The genes are TRBV18 and TRBJ2-3; D is ambiguous. CDR1 is KGHSH, CDR2 LQKENI, per germline. Trimming cost V 2 bases and J 4 bases, with 7 bases left between them. This CDR3 comprises 13 residues. This CDR3 is CASSPDQADTQYF. CDR3 coding DNA: TGTGCCAGCTCACCAGATCAGGCAGATACGCAGTATTTT.

This clonotype was recorded at least ten times. One base away lies a much larger clone, so this may be a sequencing read error. The chain has TRBV11-2 and TRBJ2-3; D uncertain. This CDR3 has 12 residues. Trimming stripped 6 bases from V and 2 bases from J, with 6 bases between. The germline gives CDR1 SGHAT, CDR2 FQNNGV. CDR3 DNA sequence: TGTGCCAGCAGGTTAACCACAGATACGCAGTATTTT. It codes for CASRLTTDTQYF.

Ten or more counts support this clonotype. This chain uses TRBV6-2 or TRBV6-3 with TRBJ1-2, with 7 bases lining up with TRBD1. CDR3 length: 13 amino acids. Looked up from germline, CDR1 is MNHEY and CDR2 is SVGEGT. The V and J ends lost 5 bases and 8 bases, in that order; junction bases with no gene match: 8. CDR3 nucleotides: TGTGCCAGCAGTCTCACAGGGGAGGGAGGCTACACCTTC. Amino acid sequence: CASSLTGEGGYTF.

This clonotype was observed at least ten times. The genes are TRBV12-3 or TRBV12-4 and TRBJ1-1, with a possible D match to TRBD1 (6 bases). The CDR3 sequence is 13 residues long. Trimming took off 6 bases at V and 6 bases at J, with 14 bases between the two ends. The CDR3 DNA follows: TGTGCCAGCAGATACAGGGAGAGGGCTGAAGCTTTCTTT. This sequence encodes CASRYRERAEAFF.

The gene calls are TRBV12-3 or TRBV12-4 and TRBJ2-7; D might be TRBD1 (5 bases). CDR3 size: 15 residues. V was trimmed by 1 base and J by 2 bases, leaving 12 bases between them. The CDR3 loop is CASSLENQGTYEQYF. In nucleotides, the CDR3 is TGTGCCAGCAGTTTAGAAAACCAGGGTACCTACGAGCAGTACTTC.

This clonotype came up a few times. The chain joins TRBV29-1 to TRBJ1-1, with D uncertain. V lost 6 bases and J lost 0, with 11 bases in between. This CDR3 comprises 13 residues. In germline, CDR1 is SQVTM, CDR2 ANQGSEA. CDR3 DNA: TGCAGCGTCCACAGACAAATGAACACTGAAGCTTTCTTT. It codes for CSVHRQMNTEAFF.

In its sample, this clonotype was seen many times. This chain connects TRBV29-1 to TRBJ2-7; 11 bases are shared with TRBD1. J gave up 4 bases and V 6 bases, and 8 bases lay outside the gene matches. Germline V lookup: CDR1 SQVTM, CDR2 ANQGSEA. This CDR3 is 14 amino acids long. DNA of the CDR3: TGCAGCGTAGACGACCGGGACAGGGGGTACGAGCAGTACTTC. This encodes CSVDDRDRGYEQYF.

This clonotype was counted ten times or more. J is TRBJ2-3 and V is TRBV27, with TRBD2 matching 8 bases. CDR3 length equals 16 residues. The germline V gene has CDR1 MNHEY and CDR2 SMNVEV (reference sequence). After removal of 7 bases from V and 2 bases from J, the junction contained 11 bases not matched to a gene. The CDR3 sequence is CASKRLAGGLTDTQYF. The CDR3 nucleotides read TGTGCCAGCAAGAGGTTGGCGGGAGGACTCACAGATACGCAGTATTTT.

This clonotype was observed at least ten times. This chain uses TRBV20-1 with TRBJ2-7, with D maybe TRBD1 (7 bases). The CDR3 sequence is 15 residues long. Germline V lookup: CDR1 DFQATT, CDR2 SNEGSKA (reference sequence). Trimming cost V 6 bases and J 7 bases, with 25 bases left between them. CDR3: CSALRGDSGAREQYF. Written as DNA, the CDR3 is TGCAGTGCCTTAAGGGGGGACAGTGGTGCTAGGGAGCAGTACTTC.

As concerns this clonotype: With a much larger clone just one base away, this may be a read error. The V gene is TRBV5-8, the J gene TRBJ2-7; D is ambiguous. This CDR3 has 10 residues. Germline V CDR1 and CDR2: SGHTS, YDEGEE. V was clipped by 2 bases and J by 3 bases, with 0 bases between them. For the CDR3, the DNA is TGTGCCAGCAGCTTCTACGAGCAGTACTTC. It encodes CASSFYEQYF.

The V call is TRBV5-1, the J call TRBJ2-1; D is unclear. Germline values: CDR1 SGHRS, CDR2 YFSETQ. With 7 bases removed from V and 0 bases from J, the gap between germline ends came to 11 bases. This CDR3 contains 14 residues. CDR3 DNA: TGCGCCAGCGGGTATTTGAGCTCCTACAATGAGCAGTTCTTC. It is translated as CASGYLSSYNEQFF.

This clonotype occurred many times. The chain has TRBV13 and TRBJ2-3; a weak D match, TRBD2 (7 bases). Trimming cost V 8 bases and J 0 bases, with 12 bases left between them. This CDR3 is built from 14 residues. CDR1 and CDR2 (germline): PRHDT, FYEKMQ (reference sequence). CDR3 amino acids: CASLGGPSTDTQYF. In DNA form, the CDR3 reads TGTGCCAGCTTGGGGGGGCCGAGCACAGATACGCAGTATTTT. The complete variable domain, with remaining parts taken from reference TRBV13 and TRBJ2-3, reads AAGVIQSPRHLIKEKRETATLKCYPIPRHDTVYWYQQGPGQDPQFLISFYEKMQSDKGSIPDRFSAQQFSDYHSELNMSSLELGDSALYFCASLGGPSTDTQYFGPGTRLTVL.

The rearrangement uses TRBV20-1 and TRBJ2-1, with D possibly being TRBD2 (7 bases). V lost 0 bases and J 6 bases, leaving 12 bases between the germline ends. CDR3 size: 14 residues. Germline CDR1 DFQATT, CDR2 SNEGSKA (reference sequence). In DNA form, the CDR3 reads TGCAGTGCTAGAGACGGGGGGCGCGTCAATGAGCAGTTCTTC. It yields the protein CSARDGGRVNEQFF.

The gene calls are TRBV7-2 and TRBJ1-3; no clear D. Trimming took 4 bases from V and 1 from J, leaving 8 bases between them. This CDR3 region has 14 residues. In germline, CDR1 is SGHTA, CDR2 FQGNSA. The CDR3 sequence is CASSWEHSGNTIYF. Here the CDR3 DNA reads TGTGCCAGCAGCTGGGAACATTCTGGAAACACCATATATTTT.

The genes are TRBV20-1 and TRBJ2-5; D perhaps matches TRBD2 (6 bases). Germline V gives CDR1 DFQATT, CDR2 SNEGSKA (reference sequence). CDR3 length: 11 residues. Trimming took off 6 bases at V and 4 bases at J, with 9 bases between the two ends. CDR3 loop: CSAPGRETQYF. The DNA for the CDR3 is TGCAGTGCGCCCGGGAGAGAGACCCAGTACTTC.

The table lists this clonotype with a few counts. V gene TRBV20-1 combines with J gene TRBJ1-1; D is unresolved. This CDR3 has 10 amino acids. CDR1 and CDR2 from the germline V gene are DFQATT and SNEGSKA (reference sequence). The ends were cut back, 7 bases at V and 6 bases at J, with 9 bases in the middle. This CDR3 reads CSVGSPEAFF. The CDR3, as DNA: TGCAGTGTTGGAAGTCCTGAAGCTTTCTTT.

This clonotype was recorded many times. The V call is TRBV28, the J call TRBJ1-4; no definite D call. CDR1 is MDHEN and CDR2 is SYDVKM in the germline V gene. V lost 3 bases and J 7 bases, leaving 12 bases between the germline ends. This CDR3 has 14 amino acids. Here the CDR3 reads CASSLGREVEKLFF. In nucleotides, the CDR3 is TGTGCCAGCAGTTTGGGGAGGGAGGTTGAAAAACTGTTTTTT.